Shown below are 5 T cell receptor beta chains from a single sample sequenced in a study of T cell responses to AZD1222 COVID-19 vaccine. Here immunoSEQ multiplex PCR was the method, and the copy in TCRdb shows in-frame clones only, minus some. The data contain 180,000 or so clones, about 90% of them singletons. The sample was peripheral blood, taken 28 days after the second AZD1222 dose. These receptors were obtained from an adult who received the AZD1222 COVID-19 vaccine.

The rearrangement uses TRBV11-2 and TRBJ2-7, with 9 bases that match TRBD1. This CDR3 region has 15 residues. Unmatched junction bases numbered 7, after V lost 5 bases and J lost 2 bases. CDR1 and CDR2 from the germline V gene are SGHAT and FQNNGV. The CDR3 spells CASSLGTGPTYEQYF. The DNA of the CDR3 is TGTGCCAGCAGCCTTGGGACAGGGCCCACCTACGAGCAGTACTTC.

The V and J genes are TRBV21-1 and TRBJ1-1. TRBV21-1 is designated a pseudogene. The CDR3 runs 18 residues. The CDR3: CASRLKSALRVVNTEAFF. CDR3 nucleotides: TGTGCCAGCAGGCTAAAGAGCGCTTTGAGGGTCGTGAACACTGAAGCTTTCTTT.

Notes on this clone: At one boundary the junction diverges from the germline segment, which might be a read error. The chain combines TRBV28 with TRBJ1-2; D might be TRBD1 (6 bases). The CDR3 runs 12 residues. Germline V gene data show CDR1 as MDHEN and CDR2 as SYDVKM. The DNA of the CDR3 is TGTGCCAGCAGTCTTATTAAGGGGGGCAACAACTTC. Translating it yields CASSLIKGGNNF.

This clone was seen once. Written as DNA, the CDR3 is TGTGCCAGCAGTCCCCTGGTAGCGGGAGGGAACAATGAGCAGTTCTTC. Its protein product is CASSPLVAGGNNEQFF. The chain couples TRBV6-6 to TRBJ2-1; TRBD2 agrees at 11 bases. The CDR3 extends over 16 amino acids. The trim removed 5 bases at V and 5 bases at J, leaving 8 bases unmatched. The V gene's germline CDR1 is MNHNY and CDR2 SVGAGI (reference sequence).

The chain employs TRBV7-8 and TRBJ1-2, with TRBD1 as a possible D gene (5 bases). Trimming cost V 5 bases and J 7 bases, with 17 bases left between them. CDR1 and CDR2 from the germline V gene are SGHVS and FQNEAQ. CDR3 length equals 14 residues. For the CDR3, the DNA is TGTGCCAGCAGCCGAGAGGCGGGACGTTTTGGCTACACCTTC. Translating gives CASSREAGRFGYTF.